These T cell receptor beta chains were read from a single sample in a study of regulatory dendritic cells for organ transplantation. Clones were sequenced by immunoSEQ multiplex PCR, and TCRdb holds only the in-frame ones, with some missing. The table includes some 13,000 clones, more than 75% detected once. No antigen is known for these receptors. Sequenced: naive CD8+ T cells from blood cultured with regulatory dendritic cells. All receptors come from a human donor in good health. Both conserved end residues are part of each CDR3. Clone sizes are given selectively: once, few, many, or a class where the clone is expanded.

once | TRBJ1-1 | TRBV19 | CASSIGTGANTEAFF
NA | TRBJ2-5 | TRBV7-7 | CASSPVLEETQYF
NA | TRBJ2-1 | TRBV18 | CASSPNRGSYNEQFF
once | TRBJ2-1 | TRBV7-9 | CASSQKGASGDSYNEQFF
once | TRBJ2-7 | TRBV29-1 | CSVEEEAGGYEQYF
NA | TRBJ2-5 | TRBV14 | CASSPDRVLETQYF
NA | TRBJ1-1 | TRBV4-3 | CASSQDIGGNTEAFF
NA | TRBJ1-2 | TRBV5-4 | CASSLSRGLGYGYTF
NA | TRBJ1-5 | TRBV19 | CASSIDGQSNQPQHF
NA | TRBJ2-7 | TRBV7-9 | CASSLGSSSYEQYF
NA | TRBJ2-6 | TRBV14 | CASSPQGIGANVLTF
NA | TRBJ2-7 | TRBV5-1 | CASTGGTGNYEQYF
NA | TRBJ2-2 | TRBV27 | CASSFGVGKLFF
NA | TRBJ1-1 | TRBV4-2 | CASSQGGEAFF
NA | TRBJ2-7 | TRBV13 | CASSLGQGVYEQYF
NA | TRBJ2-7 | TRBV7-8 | CASSLEDSYEQYF
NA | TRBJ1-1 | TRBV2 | CASSGRVEGEAFF
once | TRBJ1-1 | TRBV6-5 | CASGPFDGASEAFF
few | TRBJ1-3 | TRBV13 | CASLQGANSGNTIYF
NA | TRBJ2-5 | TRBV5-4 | CASSPGLEETQYF
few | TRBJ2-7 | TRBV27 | CASSLSGVEQYF
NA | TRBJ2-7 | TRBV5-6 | CASSLRDRGIVKQYF
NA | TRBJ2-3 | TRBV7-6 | CASSLVAGLTDTQYF
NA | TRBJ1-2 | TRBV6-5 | CASSNPPSYGYTF
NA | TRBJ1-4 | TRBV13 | CASSSGTATNEKLFF
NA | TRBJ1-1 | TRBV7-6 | CASSLVADSNTEAFF
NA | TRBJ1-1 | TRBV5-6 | CASCSGGSEAFF
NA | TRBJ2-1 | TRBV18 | CASSPADRAVNEQFF
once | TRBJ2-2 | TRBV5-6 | CASSPDRGNTGELFF
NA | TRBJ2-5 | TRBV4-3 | CASSQDLVQGGETQYF
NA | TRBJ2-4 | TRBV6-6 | CASSYPGSGGRDIQYF
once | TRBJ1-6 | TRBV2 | CASKGGHSRNSPLHF
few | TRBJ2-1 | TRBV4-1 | CASSQDPRGGGGGEQFF
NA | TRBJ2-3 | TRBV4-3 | CASSQDRGDTDTQYF
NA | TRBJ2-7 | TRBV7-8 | CASNSAYSYEQYF
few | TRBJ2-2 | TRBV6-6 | CATPEESGGTGELFF
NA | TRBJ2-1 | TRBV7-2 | CASRSGTGNNEQFF
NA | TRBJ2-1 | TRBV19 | CASARRVAGAGEQFF
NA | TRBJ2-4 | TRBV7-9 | CASSLDFGLKNIQYF
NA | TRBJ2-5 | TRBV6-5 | CASSRDSETQYF
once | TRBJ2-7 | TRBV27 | CASSFLSGAGEQYF
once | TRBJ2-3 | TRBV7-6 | CASSLTWGGRQDTQYF
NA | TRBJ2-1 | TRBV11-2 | CASSLSPGAAIF
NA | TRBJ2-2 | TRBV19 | CASIPDTPVYDGELFF
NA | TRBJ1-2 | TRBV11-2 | CASSFQTGSTYGYTF
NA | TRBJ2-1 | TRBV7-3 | CASSLRLAGGNEQFF
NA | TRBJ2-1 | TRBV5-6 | CASSSRLATAGPFYNEQFF
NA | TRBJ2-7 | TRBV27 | CASSSGTSYEQYF
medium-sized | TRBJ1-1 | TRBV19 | CASSMRAVNTEAFF
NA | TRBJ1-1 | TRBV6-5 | CASSYAGGWAFF
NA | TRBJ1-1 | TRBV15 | CATSRSRRDTEAFF
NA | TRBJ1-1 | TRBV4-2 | CASSQDEGVNTEAFF